These 9 T cell receptor beta chains were all obtained from the same sample, sequenced in a study of blood T cell repertoires in COVID-19. Measured with immunoSEQ multiplex PCR; TCRdb has only the in-frame clones, and not every one. The data hold roughly 300,000 clones, with roughly 85% observed a single time. The sequenced sample consisted of peripheral blood. These receptors originate from a human donor in a cohort sampled during active COVID-19.

V usage is TRBV6-5 and J usage is TRBJ1-6; 7 positions agree with TRBD1. The CDR3 loop spans 14 amino acids. V dropped 3 bases and J dropped 5; count of bases not matched to a gene: 1. Germline V gives CDR1 MNHEY, CDR2 SVGAGI. The CDR3 DNA reads TGTGCCAGCAGTTATGGGACAGATAATTCACCCCTCCACTTT. Its protein is CASSYGTDNSPLHF.

The genes are TRBV28 and TRBJ2-5; D is uncertain. The CDR3 spans 12 residues. Germline V lookup: CDR1 MDHEN, CDR2 SYDVKM. V lost 1 base and J lost 5, with 5 bases in between. The DNA of the CDR3 is TGTGCCAGCAGTTTATTATCTGAGACCCAGTACTTC. Its protein is CASSLLSETQYF.

This clone was seen more than once but under ten times. This chain uses TRBV7-6 with TRBJ1-5; D is perhaps TRBD1 (5 bases). CDR3 size: 15 residues. V was shortened by 1 base and J by 1 base, with 8 bases between the two germline ends. The germline V gene encodes CDR1 SGHVS and CDR2 FNYEAQ. The CDR3 loop reads CASSLGQKSNQPQHF. CDR3 sequence (DNA): TGTGCCAGCAGCTTAGGACAGAAAAGCAATCAGCCCCAGCATTTT. Full variable domain (remainder filled in from reference TRBV7-6 and TRBJ1-5): GAGVSQSPRYKVTKRGQDVALRCDPISGHVSLYWYRQALGQGPEFLTYFNYEAQQDKSGLPNDRFSAERPEGSISTLTIQRTEQRDSAMYRCASSLGQKSNQPQHFGDGTRLSIL.

The chain couples TRBV5-1 to TRBJ2-7; no clear D gene. Trimming shortened V by 1 base and J by 3 bases, and 8 bases separated the two germline ends. The CDR3 spans 13 residues. Germline V gives CDR1 SGHRS, CDR2 YFSETQ. The CDR3 nucleotides read TGCGCCAGCAGCTTGTCCACGGGCTACGAGCAGTACTTC. Residues: CASSLSTGYEQYF.

This sequence joins TRBV5-6 and TRBJ1-1, with a tentative D call TRBD1 (6 bases). The CDR3 is 16 residues long. Trimming cost V 0 bases and J 3 bases, with 15 bases left between them. Germline V CDR1 and CDR2: SGHDT, YYEEEE. CDR3 nucleotides: TGTGCCAGCAGCTTGGTTGGGGGGGCTCATGACACTGAAGCTTTCTTT. It encodes CASSLVGGAHDTEAFF.

The sample holds many counts of this clone. V and J are TRBV4-2 and TRBJ2-5, with 8 nucleotides matching TRBD2. The V gene end was trimmed by 0 bases and the J gene end by 2 bases; junction bases not matched to a gene: 5. Germline V gives CDR1 LGHNA, CDR2 YNFKEQ. This CDR3 contains 16 residues. The CDR3 DNA sequence: TGTGCCAGCAGCCAAGATTACGGACTAGCTCAAGAGACCCAGTACTTC. Protein sequence: CASSQDYGLAQETQYF.

The chain carries TRBV24-1 and TRBJ2-2; 7 bases are a match to TRBD1. Germline assignment: CDR1 KGHDR and CDR2 SFDVKD. J lost 3 bases, V lost 5 bases, and 5 bases had no gene match. This CDR3 region has 15 residues. CDR3: CATSAIDRDTGELFF. CDR3 in DNA: TGTGCCACCAGTGCCATAGACAGGGACACCGGGGAGCTGTTTTTT.

The V call is TRBV5-8, the J call TRBJ1-5; the match to TRBD1 covers 7 bases. J gave up 3 bases and V 2 bases, and 14 bases lay outside the gene matches. CDR1 SGHTS and CDR2 YDEGEE come from the germline V gene. CDR3 size: 18 residues. The CDR3 reads CASSFTKVTGANNQPQHF. As DNA, the CDR3 is TGTGCCAGCAGCTTCACTAAAGTCACAGGGGCGAACAATCAGCCCCAGCATTTT. The full variable domain, its missing parts supplied by reference TRBV5-8 and TRBJ1-5, is EAGVTQSPTHLIKTRGQQATLRCSPISGHTSVYWYQQALGLGLQFLLWYDEGEERNRGNFPPRFSGRQFPNYSSELNVNALELEDSALYLCASSFTKVTGANNQPQHFGDGTRLSIL.

This clone has more than one count but fewer than ten. In the same sample, other DNA sequences code for this CDR3. The chain is built from TRBV30 and TRBJ1-6, with D uncertain. The V end lost 5 bases, the J end lost 6 bases, and 11 bases lay between the germline ends. Germline V gene data show CDR1 as GTSNPN and CDR2 as SVGIG (reference sequence). This CDR3 spans 13 amino acids. CDR3 in DNA: TGTGCCTGGTCAACGGGGATTAATTCACCCCTCCACTTT. It specifies CAWSTGINSPLHF.